Listed below are T cell receptor beta chains from one sample, sequenced in a study of T cell responses to AZD1222 COVID-19 vaccine. Profiled with immunoSEQ multiplex PCR; TCRdb holds only in-frame clones, not every one. The sample contains about 190,000 clones, 80% to 90% of which appear only once. The specimen was peripheral blood, collected on day 0 of AZD1222 vaccination. These receptors were collected from an adult in good health. CDR3s leave out the opening cysteine and the closing phenylalanine or tryptophan. Expanded clones get a size class; other rows say once, few or many, or leave the size out.

v_gene	abundance	j_gene	CDR3aa
TRBV15	-	TRBJ1-4	ATSRELGGAKNEKLF
TRBV5-1	-	TRBJ1-1	ASSFLGEVEAF
TRBV6-4	-	TRBJ1-5	ASSDPPGQGAGNQPQH
TRBV29-1	-	TRBJ1-2	SVEQRVNYGYT
TRBV7-3	-	TRBJ2-2	ASSSTSGGFDTGELF
TRBV9	once	TRBJ1-2	ASSGTGTPNYGYT
TRBV7-2	-	TRBJ2-5	ASSAGSETQY
TRBV5-4	-	TRBJ1-5	ASSLRPGGNQPQH
TRBV9	once	TRBJ1-5	ASSAGQEGQPQH
TRBV5-6	-	TRBJ2-3	ASSLALDTQY
TRBV12-3/TRBV12-4	-	TRBJ1-4	ASRDSRSEKLF
TRBV10-2	-	TRBJ1-4	ASSPTGKNEKLF
TRBV6-5	-	TRBJ2-3	ASSYQSGGSTDTQY
TRBV18	-	TRBJ1-1	ASSPPGTLGTEAF
TRBV5-3	-	TRBJ2-1	ARSLGTGGNGSSYNEQF
TRBV12-1	-	TRBJ2-5	ASLFEGTSGETQETQY
TRBV9	-	TRBJ1-5	ASSGGTGYEQPQH
TRBV6-1	-	TRBJ2-7	ASSEVLTGTYEQY
TRBV7-3	-	TRBJ2-5	ASSLTREETQY
TRBV27	-	TRBJ2-2	ASSLYQNTGELF
TRBV27	-	TRBJ1-2	ASSSSTTSNYGYT
TRBV20-1	-	TRBJ1-4	SASRGRGGEKLF
TRBV28	few	TRBJ2-5	ASSFGRGAQRETQY
TRBV7-2	-	TRBJ2-3	ASSLGKGADTQY
TRBV6-4	once	TRBJ1-6	ASSPGGGGNSPLH
TRBV7-3	-	TRBJ2-2	ASSLTGNTGELF
TRBV7-2	-	TRBJ2-2	ASSLVRGLTGELF
TRBV11-3	-	TRBJ2-2	ASSPGTGLNTGELF
TRBV15	-	TRBJ1-6	ATSRRTDSYNSPLH
TRBV5-6	once	TRBJ2-2	ASSLVTYPHTGELF
TRBV19	-	TRBJ2-7	ASSIGTVYEQY
TRBV5-1	-	TRBJ1-6	ASSSAAIPRLENSPLH
TRBV5-4	-	TRBJ1-2	ASSPREAVTNYGYT
TRBV6-2/TRBV6-3	-	TRBJ2-7	ASSLGPPGQGSYEQY
TRBV7-9	-	TRBJ1-4	ASSPERTAEKLF
TRBV2	-	TRBJ2-3	ASSEGSGRTTDTQY
TRBV3-1/TRBV3-2	-	TRBJ2-3	ASSQGLTPTDTQY
TRBV6-4	-	TRBJ1-4	ASSDLRTGLVLF
TRBV7-2	-	TRBJ1-2	ASSLFQAYGYT
TRBV19	-	TRBJ1-5	ASSNAGGKDQPQH
TRBV6-5	-	TRBJ1-6	ASSYSGGGGSPLH
TRBV5-6	-	TRBJ1-5	ASSSRDPLSQPQH
TRBV24-1	-	TRBJ2-5	ATSDLEAGSEETQY
TRBV28	once	TRBJ1-6	ASSFISGVQRGLDSPLH
TRBV29-1	-	TRBJ1-5	SVRTGTGAEPQH
TRBV5-6	-	TRBJ1-2	ASSLQSGVRYT
TRBV6-2/TRBV6-3	-	TRBJ1-6	ASSYRQGDSPLH
TRBV11-2	once	TRBJ2-4	ASSLGAKNIQY
TRBV7-2	-	TRBJ2-3	ASRNGLASDTQY
TRBV19	-	TRBJ1-6	ASSTQPGGPLH